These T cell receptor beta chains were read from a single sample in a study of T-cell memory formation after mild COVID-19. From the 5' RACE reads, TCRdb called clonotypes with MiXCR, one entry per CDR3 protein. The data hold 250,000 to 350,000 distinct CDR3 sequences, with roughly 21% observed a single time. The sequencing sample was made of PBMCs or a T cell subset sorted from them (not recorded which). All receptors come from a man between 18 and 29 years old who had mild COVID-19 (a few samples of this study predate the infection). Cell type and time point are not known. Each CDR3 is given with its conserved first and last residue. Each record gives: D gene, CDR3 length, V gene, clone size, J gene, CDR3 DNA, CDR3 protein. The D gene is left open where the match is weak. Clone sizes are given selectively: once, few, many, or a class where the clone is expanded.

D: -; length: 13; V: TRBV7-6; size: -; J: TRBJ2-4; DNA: TGTGCCAGCAGCCCCCTGGGTAGTTCCATTCAGTACTTC; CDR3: CASSPLGSSIQYF
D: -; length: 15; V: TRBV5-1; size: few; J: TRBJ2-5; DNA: TGCGCCAGCAGCTTGTTTTCTCGCGGGGAGGAGACCCAGTACTTC; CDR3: CASSLFSRGEETQYF
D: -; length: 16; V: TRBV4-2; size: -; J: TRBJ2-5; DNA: TGTGCCAGCAGCCAAGATGCCGGGGCAGGACAAGAGACCCAGTACTTC; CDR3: CASSQDAGAGQETQYF
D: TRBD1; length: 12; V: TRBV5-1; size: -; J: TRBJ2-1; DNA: TGCGCCAGCAGCCCCGGGACAGCGGAGCAGTTCTTC; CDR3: CASSPGTAEQFF
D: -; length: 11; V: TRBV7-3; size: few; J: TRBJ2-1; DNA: TGTGCCAGCAGCTTAAAAGGAAAGCAGTTCTTC; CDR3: CASSLKGKQFF
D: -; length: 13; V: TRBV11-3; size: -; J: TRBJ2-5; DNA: TGTGCCAGCAGCTCCGGGGCACTAGAGACCCAGTACTTC; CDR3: CASSSGALETQYF
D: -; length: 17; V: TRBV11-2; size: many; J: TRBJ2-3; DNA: TGTGCCAGCAGCTTCCCCGTCCTAGCGAGGGGCACAGATACGCAGTATTTT; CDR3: CASSFPVLARGTDTQYF
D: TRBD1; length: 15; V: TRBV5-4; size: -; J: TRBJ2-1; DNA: TGTGCCAGCAGCTTAGGGGGCCCGTCCCCGAATGAGCAGTTCTTC; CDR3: CASSLGGPSPNEQFF
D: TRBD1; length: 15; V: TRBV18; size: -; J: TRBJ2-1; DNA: TGTGCCAGCGCGCCGGGACAGGTCGTTTGGAATGAGCAGTTCTTC; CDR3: CASAPGQVVWNEQFF
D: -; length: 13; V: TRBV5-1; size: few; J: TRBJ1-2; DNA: TGCGCCAGCAGCTCCGAGGAGGTCTATGGCTACACCTTC; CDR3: CASSSEEVYGYTF
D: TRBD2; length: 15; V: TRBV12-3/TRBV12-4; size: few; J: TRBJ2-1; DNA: TGTGCCAGCAGTTTTGGTCGGGGGGGCCAGGATGAGCAGTTCTTC; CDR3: CASSFGRGGQDEQFF
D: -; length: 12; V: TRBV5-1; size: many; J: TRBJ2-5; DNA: TGCGCCAGCAGCTTGGCCGGCGAGACCCAGTACTTC; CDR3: CASSLAGETQYF